The subject of this entry is one T cell receptor beta chain. Its target is not known. Germline CDR1 and CDR2: SGHRS and YFSETQ. V was shortened by 6 bases and J by 0 bases, with 13 bases between the two germline ends. CDR3 size: 15 residues. The source of the sample is a study of graft-versus-host responses after intestinal transplantation. Findings and limits, study-wide: Among recipient marrow samples, GvH clones were found; some appeared first in ileum or blood. In patients with graft-donor T cell macrochimerism, allograft graft-versus-host to host-versus-graft clonal ratios were high.

Sequenced by immunoSEQ multiplex PCR; TCRdb stores in-frame clones only, minus some. This sample has some 39,000 clones, with more than 85% found just once. This TCR derives from a human patient who received an intestinal transplant, so some T cells may come from the graft donor. The material was PBMCs, obtained 734 days after intestinal transplantation. This chain uses TRBV5-1 with TRBJ2-1, with a tentative D call TRBD2 (5 bases). The CDR3 spells CASMTEDLSYNEQFF. CDR3 sequence (DNA): TGCGCCAGCATGACGGAGGACCTCTCCTACAATGAGCAGTTCTTC.